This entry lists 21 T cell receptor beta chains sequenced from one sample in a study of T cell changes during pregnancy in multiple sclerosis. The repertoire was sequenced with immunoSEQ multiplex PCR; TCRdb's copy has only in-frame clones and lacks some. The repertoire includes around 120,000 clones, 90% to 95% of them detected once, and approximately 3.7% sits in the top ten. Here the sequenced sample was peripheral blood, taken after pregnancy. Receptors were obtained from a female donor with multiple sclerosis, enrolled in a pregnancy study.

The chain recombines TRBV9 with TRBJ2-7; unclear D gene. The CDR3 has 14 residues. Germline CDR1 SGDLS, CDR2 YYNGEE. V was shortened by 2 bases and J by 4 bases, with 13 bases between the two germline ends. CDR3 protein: CASSVLSVPYEQYF. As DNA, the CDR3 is TGTGCCAGCAGCGTCCTAAGTGTCCCTTACGAGCAGTACTTC.

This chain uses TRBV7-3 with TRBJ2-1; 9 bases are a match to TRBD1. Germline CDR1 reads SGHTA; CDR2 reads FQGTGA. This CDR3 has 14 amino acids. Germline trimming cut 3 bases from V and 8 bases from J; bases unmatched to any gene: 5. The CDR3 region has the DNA TGTGCCAGCAGCTTTTCACAGGGGGCCTATGAGCAGTTCTTC. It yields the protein CASSFSQGAYEQFF.

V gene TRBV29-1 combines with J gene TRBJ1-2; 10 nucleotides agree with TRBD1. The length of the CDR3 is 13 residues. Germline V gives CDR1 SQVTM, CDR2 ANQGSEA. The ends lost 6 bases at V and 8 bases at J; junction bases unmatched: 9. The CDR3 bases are TGCAGCGTCCCGACAGGGGGCAAGGGGGGCTACACCTTC. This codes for CSVPTGGKGGYTF. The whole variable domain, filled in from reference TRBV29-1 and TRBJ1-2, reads SAVISQKPSRDICQRGTSLTIQCQVDSQVTMMFWYRQQPGQSLTLIATANQGSEATYESGFVIDKFPISRPNLTFSTLTVSNMSPEDSSIYLCSVPTGGKGGYTFGSGTRLTVV.

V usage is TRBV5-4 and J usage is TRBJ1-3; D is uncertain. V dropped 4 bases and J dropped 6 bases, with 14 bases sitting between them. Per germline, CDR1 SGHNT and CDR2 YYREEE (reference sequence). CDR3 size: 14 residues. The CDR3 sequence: CASSRVGEENTIYF. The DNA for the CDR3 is TGTGCCAGCAGCCGGGTGGGTGAAGAAAACACCATATATTTT.

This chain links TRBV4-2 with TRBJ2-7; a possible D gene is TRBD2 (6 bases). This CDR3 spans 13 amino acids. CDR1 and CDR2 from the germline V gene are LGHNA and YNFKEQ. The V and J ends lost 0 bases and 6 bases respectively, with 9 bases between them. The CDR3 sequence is CASSQETRGEQYF. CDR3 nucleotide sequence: TGTGCCAGCAGCCAAGAGACTAGGGGCGAGCAGTACTTC.

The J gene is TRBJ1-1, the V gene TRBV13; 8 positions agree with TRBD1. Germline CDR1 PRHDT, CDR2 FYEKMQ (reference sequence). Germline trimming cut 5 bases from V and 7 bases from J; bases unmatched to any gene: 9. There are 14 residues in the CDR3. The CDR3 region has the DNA TGTGCCAGCAGCCGGGGACAGGAGTATGTTGAAGCTTTCTTT. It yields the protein CASSRGQEYVEAFF.

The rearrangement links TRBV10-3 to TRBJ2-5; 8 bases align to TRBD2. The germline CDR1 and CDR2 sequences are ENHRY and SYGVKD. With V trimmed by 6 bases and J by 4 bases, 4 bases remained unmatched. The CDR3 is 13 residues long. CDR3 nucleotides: TGTGCCATCAGCGGGGGGGGGCGAGAGACCCAGTACTTC. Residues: CAISGGGRETQYF.

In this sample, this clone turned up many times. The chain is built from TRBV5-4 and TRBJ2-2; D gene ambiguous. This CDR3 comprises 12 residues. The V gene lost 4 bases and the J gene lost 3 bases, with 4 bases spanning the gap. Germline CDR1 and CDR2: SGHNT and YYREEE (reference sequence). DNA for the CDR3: TGTGCCAGCAGCACATACACCGGGGAGCTGTTTTTT. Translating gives CASSTYTGELFF. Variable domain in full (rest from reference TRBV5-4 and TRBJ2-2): ETGVTQSPTHLIKTRGQQVTLRCSSQSGHNTVSWYQQALGQGPQFIFQYYREEENGRGNFPPRFSGLQFPNYSSELNVNALELDDSALYLCASSTYTGELFFGEGSRLTVL.

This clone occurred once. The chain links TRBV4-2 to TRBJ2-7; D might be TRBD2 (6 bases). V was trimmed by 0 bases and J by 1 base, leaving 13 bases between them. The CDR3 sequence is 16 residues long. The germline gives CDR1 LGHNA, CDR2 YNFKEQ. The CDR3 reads CASSQDAAGKSYEQYF. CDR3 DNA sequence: TGTGCCAGCAGCCAAGATGCGGCGGGGAAGTCCTACGAGCAGTACTTC.

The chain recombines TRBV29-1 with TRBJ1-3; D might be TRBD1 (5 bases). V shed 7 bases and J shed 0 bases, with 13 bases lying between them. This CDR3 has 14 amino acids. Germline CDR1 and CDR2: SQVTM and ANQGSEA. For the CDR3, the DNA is TGCAGCGCATCTGACAGTTTCTCTGGAAACACCATATATTTT. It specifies CSASDSFSGNTIYF.

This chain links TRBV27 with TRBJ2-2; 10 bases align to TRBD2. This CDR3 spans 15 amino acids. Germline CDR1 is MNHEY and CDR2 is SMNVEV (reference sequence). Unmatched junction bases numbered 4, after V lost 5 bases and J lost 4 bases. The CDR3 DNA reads TGTGCCAGCAGTAGATTAGCGGGGGGCACCGGGGAGCTGTTTTTT. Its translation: CASSRLAGGTGELFF.

This chain's CDR3 is CASSQGQGNSPLHF. CDR3 DNA sequence: TGCGCCAGCAGCCAGGGACAGGGGAATTCACCCCTCCACTTT. V usage is TRBV5-1 and J usage is TRBJ1-6; 10 positions agree with TRBD1. The CDR3 has 14 residues. The germline V gene has CDR1 SGHRS and CDR2 YFSETQ. V was pared by 4 bases and J by 7 bases, with 2 bases of the junction left unmatched.

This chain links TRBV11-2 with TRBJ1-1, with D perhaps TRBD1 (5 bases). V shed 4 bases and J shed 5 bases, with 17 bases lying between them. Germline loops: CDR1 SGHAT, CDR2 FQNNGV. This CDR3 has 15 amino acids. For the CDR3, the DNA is TGTGCCAGCAGCTCCAGGCCCAGGGCTGGAACTGAAGCTTTCTTT. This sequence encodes CASSSRPRAGTEAFF.

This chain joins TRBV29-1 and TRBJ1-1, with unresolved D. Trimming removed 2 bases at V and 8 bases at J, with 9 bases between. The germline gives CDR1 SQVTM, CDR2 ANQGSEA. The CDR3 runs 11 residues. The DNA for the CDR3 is TGCAGCGTTGAACAGAGGTACGAAGCTTTCTTT. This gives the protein CSVEQRYEAFF.

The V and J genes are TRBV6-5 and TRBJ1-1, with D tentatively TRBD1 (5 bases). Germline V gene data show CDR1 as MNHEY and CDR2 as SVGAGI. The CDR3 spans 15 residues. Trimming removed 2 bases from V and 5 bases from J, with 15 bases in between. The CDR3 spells CASSYGDSVRTEAFF. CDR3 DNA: TGTGCCAGCAGTTACGGAGACAGCGTGAGGACTGAAGCTTTCTTT.

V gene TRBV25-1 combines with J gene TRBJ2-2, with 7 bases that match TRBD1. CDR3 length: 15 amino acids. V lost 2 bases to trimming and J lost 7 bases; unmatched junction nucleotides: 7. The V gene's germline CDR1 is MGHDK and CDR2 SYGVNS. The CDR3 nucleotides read TGTGCCAGCAGTGAAATGACAGGGTTCAGCGGGGAGCTGTTTTTT. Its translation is CASSEMTGFSGELFF.

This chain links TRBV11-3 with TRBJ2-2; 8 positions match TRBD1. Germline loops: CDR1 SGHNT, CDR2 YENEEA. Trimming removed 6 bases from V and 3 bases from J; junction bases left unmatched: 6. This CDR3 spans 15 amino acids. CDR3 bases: TGTGCCAGCAGTTACAGGGGGGCCTACACCGGGGAGCTGTTTTTT. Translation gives CASSYRGAYTGELFF.

In DNA, the CDR3 is TGCGCCAGCAGCCAAATTACTAGCGGGGGAACCTCTGGGGCCAACGTCCTGACTTTC. Translated, it gives CASSQITSGGTSGANVLTF. This chain uses TRBV4-1 with TRBJ2-6; 11 bases line up with TRBD2. The CDR3 spans 19 residues. J lost 0 bases, V lost 2 bases, and 6 bases had no gene match. Germline-derived CDR1 and CDR2 are MGHRA and YSYEKL.

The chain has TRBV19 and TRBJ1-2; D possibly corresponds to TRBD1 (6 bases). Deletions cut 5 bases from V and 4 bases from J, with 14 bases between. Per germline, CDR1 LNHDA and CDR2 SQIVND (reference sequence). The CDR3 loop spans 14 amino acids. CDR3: CASSPGAGAYGYTF. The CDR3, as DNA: TGTGCCAGTAGTCCCGGGGCGGGGGCCTATGGCTACACCTTC.

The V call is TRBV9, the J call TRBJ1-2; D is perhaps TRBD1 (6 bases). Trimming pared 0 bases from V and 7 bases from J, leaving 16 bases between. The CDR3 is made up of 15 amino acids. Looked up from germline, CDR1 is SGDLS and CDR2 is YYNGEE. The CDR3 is CASSVAQGHSPGYTF. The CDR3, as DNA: TGTGCCAGCAGCGTAGCTCAGGGGCATAGCCCTGGCTACACCTTC.

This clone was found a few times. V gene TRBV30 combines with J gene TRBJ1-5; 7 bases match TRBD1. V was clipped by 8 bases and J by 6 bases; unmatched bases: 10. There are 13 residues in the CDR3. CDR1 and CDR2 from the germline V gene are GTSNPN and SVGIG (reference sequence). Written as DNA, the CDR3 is TGTGCCGCCCGACAGGGTTGGAGTCAGCCCCAGCATTTT. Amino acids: CAARQGWSQPQHF.